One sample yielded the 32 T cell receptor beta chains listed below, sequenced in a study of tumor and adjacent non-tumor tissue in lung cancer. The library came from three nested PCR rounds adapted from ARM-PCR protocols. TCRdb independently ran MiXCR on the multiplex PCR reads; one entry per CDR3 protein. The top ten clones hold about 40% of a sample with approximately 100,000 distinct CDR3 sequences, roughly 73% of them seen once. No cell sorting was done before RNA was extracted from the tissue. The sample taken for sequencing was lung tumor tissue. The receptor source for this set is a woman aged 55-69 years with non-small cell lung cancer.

The CDR3 here is CASSLLPGEQYF. Here the CDR3 DNA reads TGTGCCAGCAGCTTATTGCCCGGGGAGCAGTACTTC. J is TRBJ2-7 and V is TRBV11-2; D is unclear. V was cut by 2 bases and J by 7 bases, with 9 bases left in between. CDR3 size: 12 residues. Germline CDR1 and CDR2: SGHAT and FQNNGV. Full variable domain (remainder filled in from reference TRBV11-2 and TRBJ2-7): EAGVAQSPRYKIIEKRQSVAFWCNPISGHATLYWYQQILGQGPKLLIQFQNNGVVDDSQLPKDRFSAERLKGVDSTLKIQPAKLEDSAVYLCASSLLPGEQYFGPGTRLTVT.

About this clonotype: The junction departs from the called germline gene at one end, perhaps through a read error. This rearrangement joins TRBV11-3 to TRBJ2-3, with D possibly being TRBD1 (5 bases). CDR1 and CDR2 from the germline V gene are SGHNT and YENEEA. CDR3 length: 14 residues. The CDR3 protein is CASSLTGDTQTQYF. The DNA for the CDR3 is TGTGCCAGCAGCTTAACAGGAGACACACAAACGCAGTATTTC.

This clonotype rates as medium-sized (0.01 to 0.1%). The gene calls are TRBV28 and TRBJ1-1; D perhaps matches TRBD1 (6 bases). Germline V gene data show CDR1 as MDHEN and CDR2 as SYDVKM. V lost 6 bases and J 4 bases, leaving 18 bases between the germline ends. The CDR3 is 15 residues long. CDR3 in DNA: TGTGCCAGCAGACCACAGGGACCCACTATCACTGAAGCTTTCTTT. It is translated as CASRPQGPTITEAFF.

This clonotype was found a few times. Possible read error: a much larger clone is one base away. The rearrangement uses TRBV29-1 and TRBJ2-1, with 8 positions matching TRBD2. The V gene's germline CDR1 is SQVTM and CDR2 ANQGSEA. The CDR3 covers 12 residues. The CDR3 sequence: CRGRAGVGEQFF. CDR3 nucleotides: TGCAGAGGAAGAGCGGGGGTTGGTGAGCAGTTCTTC.

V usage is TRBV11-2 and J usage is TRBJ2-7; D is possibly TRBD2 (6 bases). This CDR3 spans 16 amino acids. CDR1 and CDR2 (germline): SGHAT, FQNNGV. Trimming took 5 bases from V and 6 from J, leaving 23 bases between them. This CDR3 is CASSLLAGGNYCEQYF. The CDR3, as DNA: TGTGCCAGCAGCCTTCTAGCTGGGGGGAATTATTGCGAGCAGTACTTC.

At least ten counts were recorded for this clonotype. The CDR3 coding sequence is TGTGCCAGCAGCTTTACCCGGGGCGGCTACCAAGAGACCCAGTACTTC. Its translation is CASSFTRGGYQETQYF. The chain recombines TRBV5-6 with TRBJ2-5, with D possibly being TRBD1 or TRBD2 (5 bases each). V lost 2 bases, J lost 0 bases, and 14 bases lay in between. The CDR3 extends over 16 amino acids. Germline V CDR1 and CDR2: SGHDT, YYEEEE.

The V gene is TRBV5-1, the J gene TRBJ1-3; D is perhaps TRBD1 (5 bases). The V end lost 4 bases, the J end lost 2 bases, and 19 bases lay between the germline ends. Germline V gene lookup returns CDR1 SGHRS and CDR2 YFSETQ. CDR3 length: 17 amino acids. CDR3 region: CASSTRGSKEAGNTIYF. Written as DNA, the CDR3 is TGCGCCAGCAGCACCCGGGGCTCCAAGGAAGCTGGAAACACCATATATTTT.

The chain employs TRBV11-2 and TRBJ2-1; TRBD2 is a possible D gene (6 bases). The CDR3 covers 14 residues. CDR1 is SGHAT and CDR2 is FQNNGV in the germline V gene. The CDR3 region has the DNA TGTGTCAACAGCTTTGGAGGGTCCTACAATGAGCAGTTCTTC. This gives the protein CVNSFGGSYNEQFF.

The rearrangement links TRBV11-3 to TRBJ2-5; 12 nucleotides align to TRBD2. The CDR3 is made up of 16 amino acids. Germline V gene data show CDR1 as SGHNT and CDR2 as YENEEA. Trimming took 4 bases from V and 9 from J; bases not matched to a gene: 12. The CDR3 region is CASSSHWTSGVEAQYF. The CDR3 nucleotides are TGTGCCAGCAGCTCTCATTGGACTAGCGGGGTGGAGGCCCAGTACTTC. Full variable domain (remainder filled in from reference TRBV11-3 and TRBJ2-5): EAGVVQSPRYKIIEKKQPVAFWCNPISGHNTLYWYLQNLGQGPELLIRYENEEAVDDSQLPKDRFSAERLKGVDSTLKIQPAELGDSAVYLCASSSHWTSGVEAQYFGPGTRLLVL.

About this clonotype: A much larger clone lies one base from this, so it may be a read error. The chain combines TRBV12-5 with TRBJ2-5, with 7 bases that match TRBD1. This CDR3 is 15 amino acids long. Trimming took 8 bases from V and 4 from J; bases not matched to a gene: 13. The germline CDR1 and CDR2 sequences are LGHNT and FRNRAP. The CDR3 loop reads CASRPPTGEPETQYF. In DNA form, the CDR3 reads TGTGCTAGTAGACCCCCAACAGGGGAGCCAGAGACCCAGTACTTC.

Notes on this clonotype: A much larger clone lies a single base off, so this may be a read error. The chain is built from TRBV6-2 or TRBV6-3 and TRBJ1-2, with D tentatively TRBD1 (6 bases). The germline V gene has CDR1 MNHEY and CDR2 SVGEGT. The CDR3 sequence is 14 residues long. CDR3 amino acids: CTSSSRQANYGYTF. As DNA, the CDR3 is TGTACCAGCAGCTCAAGACAGGCGAACTATGGCTACACCTTC.

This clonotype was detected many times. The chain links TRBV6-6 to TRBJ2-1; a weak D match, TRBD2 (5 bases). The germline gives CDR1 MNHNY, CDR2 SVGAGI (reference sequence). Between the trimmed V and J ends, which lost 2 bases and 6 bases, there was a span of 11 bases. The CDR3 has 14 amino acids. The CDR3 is CASSYEGAFNEQFF. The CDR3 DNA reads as TGTGCCAGCAGTTACGAGGGAGCCTTCAATGAGCAGTTCTTC.

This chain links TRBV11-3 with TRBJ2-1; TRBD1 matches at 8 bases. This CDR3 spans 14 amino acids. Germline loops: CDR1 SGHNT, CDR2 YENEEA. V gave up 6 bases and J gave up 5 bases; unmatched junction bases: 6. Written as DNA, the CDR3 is TGTGCCAGCAGGGAACAGGGGGGCAACAATGAGCAGTTCTTC. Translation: CASREQGGNNEQFF.

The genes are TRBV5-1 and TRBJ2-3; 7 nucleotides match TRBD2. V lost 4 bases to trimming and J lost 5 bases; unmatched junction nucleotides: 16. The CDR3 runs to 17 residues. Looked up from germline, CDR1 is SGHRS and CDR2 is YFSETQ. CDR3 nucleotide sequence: TGCGCCAGCAGCCTATCCCGGCGACTGGCGGGAGTAGATACGCAGTATTTT. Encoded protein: CASSLSRRLAGVDTQYF.

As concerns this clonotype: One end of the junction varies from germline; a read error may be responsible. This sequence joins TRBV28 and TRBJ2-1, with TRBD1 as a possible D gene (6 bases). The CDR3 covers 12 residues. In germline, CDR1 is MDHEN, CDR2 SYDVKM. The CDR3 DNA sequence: TGTGCCTGCAGCGGACAGTACAATGAGCAGTTATTC. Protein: CACSGQYNEQLF.

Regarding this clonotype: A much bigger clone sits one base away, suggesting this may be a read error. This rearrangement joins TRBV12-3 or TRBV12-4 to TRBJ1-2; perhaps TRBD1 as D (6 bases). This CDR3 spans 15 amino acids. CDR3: CTSSLHGGAIYGYTF. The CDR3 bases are TGTACCAGCAGTTTGCATGGGGGGGCCATCTATGGCTACACCTTC.

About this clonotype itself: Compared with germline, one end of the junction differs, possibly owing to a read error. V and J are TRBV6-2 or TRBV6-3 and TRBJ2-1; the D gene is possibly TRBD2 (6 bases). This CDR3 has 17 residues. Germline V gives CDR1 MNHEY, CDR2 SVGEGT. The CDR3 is CASSYPFRGRSYNEQLF. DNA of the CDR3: TGTGCCAGCAGTTACCCGTTCCGGGGGAGATCCTACAATGAGCAGCTCTTC.

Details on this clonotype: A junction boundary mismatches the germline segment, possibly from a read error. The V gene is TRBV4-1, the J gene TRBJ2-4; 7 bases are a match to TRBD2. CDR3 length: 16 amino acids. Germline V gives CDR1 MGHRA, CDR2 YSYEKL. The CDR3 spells CASSQNLGRPVNIQYF. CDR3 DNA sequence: TGCGCAAGCAGCCAGAACCTCGGGAGGCCCGTAAACATTCAGTACTTC.

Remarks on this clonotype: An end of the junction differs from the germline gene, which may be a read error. The CDR3 nucleotides read TGCAGCGTTGATCATCTATCGGTCGATGAGCAGTTTTTC. This sequence encodes CSVDHLSVDEQFF. V gene TRBV29-1 combines with J gene TRBJ2-1, with D unresolved. The CDR3 is 13 residues long. CDR1 SQVTM and CDR2 ANQGSEA come from the germline V gene.

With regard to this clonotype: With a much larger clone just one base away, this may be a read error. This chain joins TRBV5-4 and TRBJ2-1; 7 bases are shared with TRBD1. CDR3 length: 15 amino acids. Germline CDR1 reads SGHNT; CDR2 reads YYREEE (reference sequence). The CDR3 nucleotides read TGTGCCAGCAGAGACAGGGTAGCGTTCGACAATGAGCTGTTCTTC. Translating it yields CASRDRVAFDNELFF.

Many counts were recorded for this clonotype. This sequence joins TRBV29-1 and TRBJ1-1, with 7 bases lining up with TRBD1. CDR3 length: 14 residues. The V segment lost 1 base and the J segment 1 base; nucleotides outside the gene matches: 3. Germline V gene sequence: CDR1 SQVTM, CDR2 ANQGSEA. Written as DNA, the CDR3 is TGCAGCGTTGAAGGGCAGGGGGGGAACACTGAAGCTTTCTTT. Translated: CSVEGQGGNTEAFF.

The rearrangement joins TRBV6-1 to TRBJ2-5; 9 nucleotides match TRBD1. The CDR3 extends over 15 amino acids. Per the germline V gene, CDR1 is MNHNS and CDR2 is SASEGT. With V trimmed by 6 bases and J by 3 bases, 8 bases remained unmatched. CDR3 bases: TGTGCCAGCAGAGAACAGGGACAGGGCAAAGAGACCCAGTACTTC. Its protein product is CASREQGQGKETQYF.

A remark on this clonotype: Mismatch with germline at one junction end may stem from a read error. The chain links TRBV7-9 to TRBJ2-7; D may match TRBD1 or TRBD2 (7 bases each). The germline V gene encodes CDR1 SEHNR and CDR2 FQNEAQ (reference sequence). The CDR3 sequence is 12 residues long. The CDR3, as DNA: TGTGCCGGCAGCCCCAGGGGGGGCGAGCAGTACTTC. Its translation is CAGSPRGGEQYF. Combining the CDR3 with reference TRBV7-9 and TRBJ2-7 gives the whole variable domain DTGVSQNPRHKITKRGQNVTFRCDPISEHNRLYWYRQTLGQGPEFLTYFQNEAQLEKSRLLSDRFSAERPKGSFSTLEIQRTEQGDSAMYLCAGSPRGGEQYFGPGTRLTVT.

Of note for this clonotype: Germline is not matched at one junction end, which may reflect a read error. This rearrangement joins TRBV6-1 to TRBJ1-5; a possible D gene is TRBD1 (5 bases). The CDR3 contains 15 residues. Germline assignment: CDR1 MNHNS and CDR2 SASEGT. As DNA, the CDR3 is TGTACCAGCAGTGAGGGACGTACCAGTGATCAGCCCCAGCATTTT. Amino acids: CTSSEGRTSDQPQHF.

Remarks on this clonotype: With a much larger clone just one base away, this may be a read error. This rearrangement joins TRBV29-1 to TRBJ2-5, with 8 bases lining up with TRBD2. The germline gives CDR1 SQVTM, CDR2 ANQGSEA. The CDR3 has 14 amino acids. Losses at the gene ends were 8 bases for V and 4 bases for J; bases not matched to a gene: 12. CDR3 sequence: CSSPMEAGGETQYF. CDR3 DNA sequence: TGCAGCTCTCCGATGGAGGCGGGAGGAGAGACCCAGTACTTC.

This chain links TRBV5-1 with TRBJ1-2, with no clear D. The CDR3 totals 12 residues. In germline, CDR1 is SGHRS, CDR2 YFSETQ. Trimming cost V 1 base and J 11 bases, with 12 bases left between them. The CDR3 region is CASSLSGYSYTF. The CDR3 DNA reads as TGCGCCAGCAGCTTGAGCGGCTATAGTTACACCTTC.

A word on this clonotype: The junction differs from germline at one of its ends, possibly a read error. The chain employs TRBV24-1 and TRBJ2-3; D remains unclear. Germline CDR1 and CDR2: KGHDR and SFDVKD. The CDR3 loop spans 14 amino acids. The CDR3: CASSDLVSTDTQYF. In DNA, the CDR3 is TGTGCCTCCAGTGATTTGGTGAGCACAGACACGCAGTATTTT.

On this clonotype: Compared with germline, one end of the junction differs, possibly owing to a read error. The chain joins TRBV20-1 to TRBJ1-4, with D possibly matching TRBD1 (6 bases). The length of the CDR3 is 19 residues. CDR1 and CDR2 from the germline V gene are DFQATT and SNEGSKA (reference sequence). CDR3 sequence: CSGRFGEPGGGATNEKLFF. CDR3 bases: TGTAGTGGTAGATTTGGGGAGCCCGGGGGGGGCGCTACTAATGAAAAACTGTTCTTT.

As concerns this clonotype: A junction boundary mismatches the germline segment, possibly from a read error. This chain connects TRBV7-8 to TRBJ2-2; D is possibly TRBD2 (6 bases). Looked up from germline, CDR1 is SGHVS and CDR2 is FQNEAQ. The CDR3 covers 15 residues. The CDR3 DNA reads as TGTGCCAGCTGCTTACCCGGGGCGAGCACCGGGGGGCTGTTTTTT. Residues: CASCLPGASTGGLFF.

The CDR3 here is CASSYGARALNQPQHF. The CDR3 DNA reads TGTGCCAGCAGTTATGGCGCACGGGCCCTCAATCAGCCCCAGCATTTT. The chain couples TRBV28 to TRBJ1-5; the D is unclear. V lost 4 bases, J lost 3 bases, and 16 bases lay in between. In germline, CDR1 is MDHEN, CDR2 SYDVKM. The CDR3 runs to 16 residues.

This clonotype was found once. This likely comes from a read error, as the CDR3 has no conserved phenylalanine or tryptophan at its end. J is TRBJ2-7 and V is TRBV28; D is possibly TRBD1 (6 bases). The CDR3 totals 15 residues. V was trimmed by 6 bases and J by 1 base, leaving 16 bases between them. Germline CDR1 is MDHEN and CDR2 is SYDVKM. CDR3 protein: CASSSPGHGSYEQYY. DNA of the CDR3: TGTGCCAGCAGCTCCCCGGGACACGGTTCCTACGAGCAGTACTAT.

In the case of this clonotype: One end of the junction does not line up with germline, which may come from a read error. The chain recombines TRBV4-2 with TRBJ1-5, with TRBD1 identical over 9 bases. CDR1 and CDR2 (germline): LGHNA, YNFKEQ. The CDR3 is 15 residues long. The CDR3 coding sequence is TGTGCCAACAGCCATGAGGGGACAGGGAATCAGCCCCAGCATTTT. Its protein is CANSHEGTGNQPQHF.